The 28 T cell receptor beta chains in this list originate from one sample, sequenced in a study of response to subunit inactivated influenza vaccine. TCRdb passed the RT-PCR reads through MiXCR, listing each CDR3 protein once. The sample lists 750,000 to 850,000 distinct CDR3 sequences; less than 20% were seen once. The sample in question was PBMCs from blood, obtained 5 to 6 days after vaccination. Source of these receptors: a man aged 45-65 years who received an inactivated influenza vaccine.

This clonotype was counted between two and nine times. The chain uses TRBV10-3 and TRBJ2-3; 9 bases are a match to TRBD1. Germline assignment: CDR1 ENHRY and CDR2 SYGVKD. After removal of 6 bases from V and 4 bases from J, the junction contained 11 bases not matched to a gene. CDR3 length equals 16 residues. This chain's CDR3 is CAIREPGQGQPDTQYF. In DNA, the CDR3 is TGTGCCATCAGAGAACCGGGACAGGGCCAACCAGATACGCAGTATTTT.

The chain joins TRBV20-1 to TRBJ2-3; 12 bases agree with TRBD2. The V gene's germline CDR1 is DFQATT and CDR2 SNEGSKA (reference sequence). With 6 bases clipped from V and 0 bases from J, the junction kept 7 bases outside the gene matches. The CDR3 has 16 amino acids. The CDR3: CSAVLAGGLSTDTQYF. CDR3 in DNA: TGCAGTGCCGTACTAGCGGGGGGACTTAGCACAGATACGCAGTATTTT.

The CDR3 reads CASSYSFLPGTAYEQYF. The DNA for the CDR3 is TGTGCCAGCAGTTACTCTTTTTTGCCAGGGACAGCTTACGAGCAGTACTTC. This chain joins TRBV6-2 or TRBV6-3 and TRBJ2-7; 7 nucleotides align to TRBD1. This CDR3 comprises 17 residues. The V and J ends lost 0 bases and 4 bases, in that order; junction bases with no gene match: 12. Germline CDR1 and CDR2: MNHEY and SVGEGT.

The chain joins TRBV12-3 or TRBV12-4 to TRBJ1-5; 7 bases match TRBD1. V was pared by 5 bases and J by 6 bases, with 7 bases of the junction left unmatched. The CDR3 consists of 14 residues. In DNA, the CDR3 is TGTGCCAGCAGTGACAGGGTATCGGGTCAGCCCCAGCATTTT. Protein product: CASSDRVSGQPQHF.

This clonotype was detected ten times or more. The rearrangement uses TRBV12-3 or TRBV12-4 and TRBJ1-2, with D tentatively TRBD1 (6 bases). Between the trimmed V and J ends, which lost 3 bases and 6 bases, there was a span of 11 bases. This CDR3 spans 13 amino acids. The CDR3 sequence is CASSFHGGDGYTF. Written as DNA, the CDR3 is TGTGCCAGCAGTTTTCATGGGGGCGATGGCTACACCTTC.

This clonotype was seen at least ten times. V is TRBV6-5 and J is TRBJ1-2; 7 nucleotides align to TRBD1. With V trimmed by 2 bases and J by 0 bases, 3 bases remained unmatched. This CDR3 has 15 amino acids. Germline CDR1 and CDR2: MNHEY and SVGAGI. In DNA, the CDR3 is TGTGCCAGCAGTTACCGAGGGACAGCTAACTATGGCTACACCTTC. Translated: CASSYRGTANYGYTF.

In this sample, this clonotype turned up once. CDR3 sequence reads: CASSLGAPGVNEQFF. For the CDR3, the DNA is TGTGCCAGCAGCTTAGGAGCCCCAGGAGTCAATGAGCAGTTCTTC. V usage is TRBV7-8 and J usage is TRBJ2-1; D remains ambiguous. CDR1 SGHVS and CDR2 FQNEAQ come from the germline V gene. The germline V and J ends were trimmed by 1 base and 6 bases, with 13 bases remaining between them. The CDR3 is 15 residues long.

Points on this clonotype: At one end the junction does not follow the germline gene, possibly because of a read error. This chain joins TRBV20-1 and TRBJ1-5; D ambiguous. CDR1 and CDR2 from the germline V gene are DFQATT and SNEGSKA (reference sequence). This CDR3 comprises 16 residues. CDR3 region: CSAGDEQLYSNQPQHF. In DNA, the CDR3 is TGCAGTGCTGGAGATGAACAGCTCTATAGCAATCAGCCCCAGCATTTT.

The V gene is TRBV20-1, the J gene TRBJ2-1; D gene ambiguous. The CDR3 is 11 amino acids. Trimming shortened V by 1 base and J by 14 bases, and 12 bases separated the two germline ends. From germline, CDR1 is DFQATT and CDR2 SNEGSKA (reference sequence). Here the CDR3 reads CSARVAGPEFF. The CDR3 DNA reads as TGCAGTGCTAGAGTAGCCGGGCCGGAGTTCTTC.

This clonotype was seen repeatedly, ten times or more. This chain uses TRBV12-3 or TRBV12-4 with TRBJ2-7; 11 bases line up with TRBD2. The V gene end was trimmed by 5 bases and the J gene end by 6 bases; junction bases not matched to a gene: 6. The length of the CDR3 is 14 residues. The CDR3, as DNA: TGTGCCAGCAGTCTCTCCGGGACTAGCGGCGAGCAGTACTTC. Translated, it gives CASSLSGTSGEQYF.

This clonotype turned up a few times. The rearrangement uses TRBV20-1 and TRBJ2-5; TRBD2 matches at 9 bases. The V gene end was trimmed by 2 bases and the J gene end by 1 base; junction bases not matched to a gene: 5. The CDR3 extends over 15 amino acids. The germline CDR1 and CDR2 sequences are DFQATT and SNEGSKA (reference sequence). The CDR3 DNA reads as TGCAGTGCTAGATCCCTAGCGGGGAGCCAAGAGACCCAGTACTTC. This codes for CSARSLAGSQETQYF.

The J gene is TRBJ1-4, the V gene TRBV30; D not certain. The V gene's germline CDR1 is GTSNPN and CDR2 SVGIG (reference sequence). The length of the CDR3 is 13 residues. V shed 2 bases and J shed 3 bases, with 7 bases lying between them. The CDR3 here is CAWSPRANEKLFF. For the CDR3, the DNA is TGTGCCTGGAGTCCGCGGGCTAATGAAAAACTGTTTTTT. Full variable domain (remainder filled in from reference TRBV30 and TRBJ1-4): SQTIHQWPATLVQPVGSPLSLECTVEGTSNPNLYWYRQAAGRGLQLLFYSVGIGQISSEVPQNLSASRPQDRQFILSSKKLLLSDSGFYLCAWSPRANEKLFFGSGTQLSVL.

The chain combines TRBV4-2 with TRBJ1-2; 7 nucleotides align to TRBD1. The CDR3 has 15 residues. Losses at the gene ends were 2 bases for V and 4 bases for J; bases not matched to a gene: 7. Germline assignment: CDR1 LGHNA and CDR2 YNFKEQ. The CDR3 bases are TGTGCCAGCAGCCAACCGGGACAGAGACCCTATGGCTACACCTTC. Residues: CASSQPGQRPYGYTF.

A few counts support this clonotype. This chain connects TRBV7-2 to TRBJ2-2; no clear D gene. Trimming cost V 7 bases and J 4 bases, with 10 bases left between them. Germline assignment: CDR1 SGHTA and CDR2 FQGNSA. CDR3 size: 13 residues. CDR3 in DNA: TGTGCCAGCAAATGGTTGGGCACCGGGGAGCTGTTTTTT. Protein sequence: CASKWLGTGELFF.

The V gene is TRBV12-3 or TRBV12-4, the J gene TRBJ1-5; D is ambiguous. V was shortened by 7 bases and J by 10 bases, with 14 bases between the two germline ends. CDR3 length: 12 residues. Here the CDR3 reads CASTHSGEPQHF. CDR3 in DNA: TGTGCCAGCACCCACAGTGGCGAACCCCAGCATTTT.

The genes are TRBV6-1 and TRBJ2-1, with 13 bases aligning to TRBD2. CDR1 is MNHNS, CDR2 SASEGT, per germline. The CDR3 runs to 15 residues. V lost 6 bases and J lost 14; bases outside the gene matches: 13. The CDR3 sequence is CASSQDGTSGEAEFF. Written as DNA, the CDR3 is TGTGCCAGCAGCCAAGACGGGACTAGCGGGGAAGCTGAGTTCTTC.

In this sample, this clonotype turned up a few times. This chain connects TRBV4-1 to TRBJ1-1, with D tentatively TRBD1 (5 bases). V dropped 0 bases and J dropped 5 bases, with 10 bases sitting between them. CDR3 size: 14 residues. Germline assignment: CDR1 MGHRA and CDR2 YSYEKL. CDR3 amino acids: CASSQDGTTTEAFF. The CDR3 DNA reads as TGCGCCAGCAGCCAAGATGGGACGACTACTGAAGCTTTCTTT.

In its sample, this clonotype was seen a few times. V gene TRBV4-1 combines with J gene TRBJ2-3, with TRBD2 matching over 9 bases. Germline V gene lookup returns CDR1 MGHRA and CDR2 YSYEKL. Germline trimming cut 0 bases from V and 2 bases from J; bases unmatched to any gene: 12. CDR3 length: 19 amino acids. CDR3 sequence: CASSQEGNWPSGDTDTQYF. The CDR3 DNA reads as TGCGCCAGCAGCCAAGAGGGAAATTGGCCTAGCGGGGACACAGATACGCAGTATTTT.

This clonotype appeared a few times. CDR3 DNA: TGTGCCAGCAGCCAAGAGAATAACGTGGGGACACTGAACACTGAAGCTTTCTTT. Its protein is CASSQENNVGTLNTEAFF. The chain couples TRBV3-1 to TRBJ1-1, with a tentative D call TRBD1 (6 bases). Germline CDR1 reads LGHDT; CDR2 reads YNNKEL (reference sequence). The CDR3 totals 18 residues. Trimming removed 0 bases at V and 0 bases at J, with 17 bases between.

The chain uses TRBV27 and TRBJ2-7; TRBD1 is a possible D gene (6 bases). Germline CDR1 reads MNHEY; CDR2 reads SMNVEV (reference sequence). Deletions cut 3 bases from V and 6 bases from J, with 12 bases between. This CDR3 has 13 residues. CDR3 sequence reads: CASSFSTGSEQYF. DNA for the CDR3: TGTGCCAGCAGTTTTTCAACAGGGTCCGAGCAGTACTTC.

This clonotype was observed once. V usage is TRBV6-1 and J usage is TRBJ2-1, with 10 nucleotides matching TRBD2. CDR1 and CDR2 from the germline V gene are MNHNS and SASEGT. V lost 5 bases and J lost 9; bases outside the gene matches: 7. This CDR3 spans 14 amino acids. The CDR3 protein is CASSLGLAFGEQFF. The CDR3 DNA follows: TGTGCCAGCAGTCTGGGACTAGCGTTTGGTGAGCAGTTCTTC.

This clonotype was counted a few times. V is TRBV5-1 and J is TRBJ1-1; a possible D gene is TRBD1 (6 bases). Germline V gene data show CDR1 as SGHRS and CDR2 as YFSETQ. V lost 5 bases, J lost 5 bases, and 16 bases lay in between. This CDR3 comprises 14 residues. The CDR3 reads CASSPLRGRTEAFF. CDR3 sequence (DNA): TGCGCCAGCAGTCCTCTCAGGGGAAGAACTGAAGCTTTCTTT.

This clonotype occurred a few times. The chain carries TRBV10-2 and TRBJ2-7; 13 bases align to TRBD2. In germline, CDR1 is WSHSY, CDR2 SAAADI. The CDR3 is made up of 16 amino acids. Losses at the gene ends were 6 bases for V and 2 bases for J; bases not matched to a gene: 7. CDR3 protein: CASRQTTSGGAYEQYF. Written as DNA, the CDR3 is TGCGCCAGCAGACAAACAACTAGCGGGGGGGCCTACGAGCAGTACTTC.

The rearrangement uses TRBV29-1 and TRBJ2-5, with a tentative D call TRBD1 (5 bases). Per the germline V gene, CDR1 is SQVTM and CDR2 is ANQGSEA. This CDR3 spans 11 amino acids. Trimming shortened V by 7 bases and J by 4 bases, and 10 bases separated the two germline ends. The CDR3 nucleotides are TGCAGCGGCAGGGTTGCAGAGACCCAGTACTTC. It specifies CSGRVAETQYF.

This clonotype showed up many times. The gene calls are TRBV24-1 and TRBJ2-5; D is uncertain. V was cut by 4 bases and J by 10 bases, with 9 bases left in between. Germline V gene data show CDR1 as KGHDR and CDR2 as SFDVKD. The CDR3 has 11 amino acids. The CDR3 here is CATSEGNDQYF. CDR3 bases: TGTGCCACCAGTGAGGGGAATGACCAGTACTTC.

This chain links TRBV20-1 with TRBJ1-2; D is unclear. V was clipped by 3 bases and J by 4 bases, with 12 bases between them. The CDR3 totals 13 residues. CDR1 and CDR2 from the germline V gene are DFQATT and SNEGSKA (reference sequence). CDR3 residues: CSASSMTFYGYTF. CDR3 bases: TGCAGTGCTAGTTCGATGACGTTCTATGGCTACACCTTC.

V is TRBV7-2 and J is TRBJ1-5, with D unclear. V was clipped by 4 bases and J by 5 bases, with 6 bases between them. The germline gives CDR1 SGHTA, CDR2 FQGNSA. The CDR3 totals 12 residues. As DNA, the CDR3 is TGTGCCAGCAGCTCCCAAGATCAGCCCCAGCATTTT. This gives the protein CASSSQDQPQHF.

In its sample, this clonotype was seen a few times. The chain combines TRBV29-1 with TRBJ2-3; D is perhaps TRBD1 (6 bases). This CDR3 region has 13 residues. In germline, CDR1 is SQVTM, CDR2 ANQGSEA. V shed 5 bases and J shed 0 bases, with 9 bases lying between them. The CDR3 loop reads CSVPGASTDTQYF. Written as DNA, the CDR3 is TGCAGCGTTCCAGGGGCCAGCACAGATACGCAGTATTTT.